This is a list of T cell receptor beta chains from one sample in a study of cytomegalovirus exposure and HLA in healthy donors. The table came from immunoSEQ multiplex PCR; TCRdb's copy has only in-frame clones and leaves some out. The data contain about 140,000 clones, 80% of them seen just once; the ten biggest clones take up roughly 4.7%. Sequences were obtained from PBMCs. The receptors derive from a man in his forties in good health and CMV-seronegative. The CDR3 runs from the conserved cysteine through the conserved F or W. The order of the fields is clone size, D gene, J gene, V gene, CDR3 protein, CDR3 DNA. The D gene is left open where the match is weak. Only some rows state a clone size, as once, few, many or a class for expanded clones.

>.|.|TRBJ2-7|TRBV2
CASSEKEYEQYF
TGTGCCAGCAGTGAAAAGGAGTACGAGCAGTACTTC
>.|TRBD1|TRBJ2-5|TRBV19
CASSQGQGPYQETQYF
TGTGCCAGTAGCCAAGGACAGGGCCCCTACCAAGAGACCCAGTACTTC
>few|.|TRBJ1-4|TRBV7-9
CASSFNGLNEKLFF
TGTGCCAGCAGCTTCAATGGGCTGAATGAAAAACTGTTTTTT
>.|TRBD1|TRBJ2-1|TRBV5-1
CASSVPVGTAHNEQFF
TGCGCCAGCAGCGTCCCCGTCGGGACAGCTCACAATGAGCAGTTCTTC
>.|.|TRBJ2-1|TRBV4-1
CASSQETGSLQGQFF
TGCGCCAGCAGCCAAGAAACAGGTTCCCTTCAAGGGCAGTTCTTC
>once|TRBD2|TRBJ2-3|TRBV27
CASSFNGGGGDTQYF
TGTGCCAGCAGTTTTAACGGGGGGGGCGGAGATACGCAGTATTTT
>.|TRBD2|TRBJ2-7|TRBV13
CASSLLSPGGQYEQYF
TGTGCCAGCAGCTTATTATCCCCGGGGGGGCAGTACGAGCAGTACTTC
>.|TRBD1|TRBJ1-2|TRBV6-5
CASSYRQGTYGYTF
TGTGCCAGCAGTTACCGACAGGGGACCTATGGCTACACCTTC
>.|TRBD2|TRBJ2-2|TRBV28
CASRVGGAGELFF
TGTGCCAGCAGGGTTGGGGGGGCCGGGGAGCTGTTTTTT
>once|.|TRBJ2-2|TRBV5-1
CASSLEGARTGELFF
TGCGCCAGCAGCTTGGAGGGAGCAAGGACCGGGGAGCTGTTTTTT
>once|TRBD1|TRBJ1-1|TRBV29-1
CSDGTGGHYTEAFF
TGCAGCGACGGGACAGGGGGCCATTATACTGAAGCTTTCTTT
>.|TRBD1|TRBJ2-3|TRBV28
CASSPGQGSTDTQYF
TGTGCCAGCAGCCCGGGACAGGGAAGCACAGATACGCAGTATTTT
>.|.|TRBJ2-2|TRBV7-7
CASSLSGAGELFF
TGTGCCAGCAGCTTATCAGGGGCCGGGGAGCTGTTTTTT
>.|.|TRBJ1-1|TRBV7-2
CASSSGGAEAFF
TGTGCCAGCAGCTCCGGGGGGGCTGAAGCTTTCTTT
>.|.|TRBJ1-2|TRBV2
CASSYGGNEDGYTF
TGTGCCAGCTCCTACGGGGGAAACGAGGATGGCTACACCTTC
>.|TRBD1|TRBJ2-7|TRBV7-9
CASSPPQGASYEQYF
TGTGCCAGCAGCCCTCCGCAGGGGGCGTCCTACGAGCAGTACTTC
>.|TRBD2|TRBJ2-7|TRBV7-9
CASSEEAGQSFFYEQYF
TGTGCCAGCAGCGAAGAAGCGGGGCAGTCATTCTTCTACGAGCAGTACTTC
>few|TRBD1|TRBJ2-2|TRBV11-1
CASSKRAGGFANTGELFF
TGTGCCAGCAGTAAAAGGGCAGGGGGCTTCGCGAACACCGGGGAGCTGTTTTTT
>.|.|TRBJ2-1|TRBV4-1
CASSQGPLGRVYNEQFF
TGCGCCAGCAGTCAAGGGCCCCTTGGGCGGGTTTACAATGAGCAGTTCTTC
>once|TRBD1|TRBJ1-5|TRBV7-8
CASSPRQGVNSNQPQHF
TGTGCCAGCAGCCCCCGACAGGGAGTAAATAGCAATCAGCCCCAGCATTTT
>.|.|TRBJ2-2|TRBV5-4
CASSLGGQNTGELFF
TGTGCCAGCAGCTTGGGAGGCCAGAACACCGGGGAGCTGTTTTTT
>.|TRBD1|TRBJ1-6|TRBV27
CASGRQGRNSPLHF
TGTGCCAGCGGAAGACAGGGGAGGAACTCACCCCTCCACTTT
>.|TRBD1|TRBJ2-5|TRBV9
CASSTRQGVETQYF
TGTGCCAGCAGCACCCGACAGGGGGTGGAGACCCAGTACTTC
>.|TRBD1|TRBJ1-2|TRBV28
CASSSAGGYGYTF
TGTGCCAGCAGTTCGGCAGGGGGCTATGGCTACACCTTC
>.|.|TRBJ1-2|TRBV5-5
CASSLDSTYGYTF
TGTGCCAGCAGCTTAGACAGCACCTATGGCTACACCTTC
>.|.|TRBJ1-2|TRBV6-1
CASSEANLLGAGYGYTF
TGTGCCAGCAGTGAAGCAAATTTGTTGGGGGCTGGCTATGGCTACACCTTC
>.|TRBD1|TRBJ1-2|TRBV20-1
CSATGGVGYTF
TGCAGTGCTACAGGGGGCGTTGGCTACACCTTC
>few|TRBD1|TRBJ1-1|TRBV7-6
CASSLGGQGEAFF
TGTGCCAGCAGCCTAGGAGGACAGGGTGAAGCTTTCTTT
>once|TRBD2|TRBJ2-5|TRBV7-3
CASSLNSGGWETQYF
TGTGCCAGCAGCCTCAATAGCGGGGGGTGGGAGACCCAGTACTTC
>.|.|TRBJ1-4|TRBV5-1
CASSFPAGSSTNEKLFF
TGCGCCAGCAGCTTTCCCGCGGGATCATCAACTAATGAAAAACTGTTTTTT
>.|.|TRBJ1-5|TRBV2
CASSELAQGGNQPQHF
TGTGCCAGCAGTGAGCTGGCTCAGGGTGGCAATCAGCCCCAGCATTTT
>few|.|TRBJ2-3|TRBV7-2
CASSLFQRRDTQYF
TGTGCCAGCAGCTTGTTCCAGCGGCGTGATACGCAGTATTTT
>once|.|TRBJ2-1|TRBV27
CASSTADLSYNEQFF
TGTGCCAGCAGTACAGCGGACCTCTCCTACAATGAGCAGTTCTTC
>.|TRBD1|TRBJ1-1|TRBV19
CASTWTGRLGDMNTEAFF
TGTGCCAGTACGTGGACAGGGAGGCTGGGAGACATGAACACTGAAGCTTTCTTT
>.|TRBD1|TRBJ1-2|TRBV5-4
CASSLGQGAYGYTF
TGTGCCAGCAGCTTGGGACAGGGGGCTTATGGCTACACCTTC
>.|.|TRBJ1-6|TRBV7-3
CASSLNPVNNSPLHF
TGTGCCAGCAGCTTAAACCCAGTCAATAATTCACCCCTCCACTTT
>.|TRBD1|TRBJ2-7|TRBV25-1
CASSLTGSPTYEQYF
TGTGCCAGCAGTCTGACAGGGTCCCCCACCTACGAGCAGTACTTC
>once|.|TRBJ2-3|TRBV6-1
CASSEAMAGYRTTDTQYF
TGTGCCAGCAGTGAAGCGATGGCAGGGTATAGGACCACAGATACGCAGTATTTT
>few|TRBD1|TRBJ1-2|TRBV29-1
CSAGQGINYGYTF
TGCAGCGCAGGACAGGGAATTAACTATGGCTACACCTTC
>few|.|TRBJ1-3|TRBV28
CASGETLGQRMAIYF
TGTGCCAGCGGAGAAACTTTAGGACAGCGAATGGCCATATATTTT
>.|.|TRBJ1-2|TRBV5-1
CASSSPGVGGYTF
TGCGCCAGCAGCTCTCCGGGTGTCGGCGGCTACACCTTC
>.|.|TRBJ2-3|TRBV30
CAWSVLGGGTDTQYF
TGTGCCTGGAGTGTACTAGGGGGTGGAACAGATACGCAGTATTTT
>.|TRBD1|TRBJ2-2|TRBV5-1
CASSLTGTGENTGELFF
TGCGCCAGCAGCTTGACCGGGACAGGGGAGAACACCGGGGAGCTGTTTTTT
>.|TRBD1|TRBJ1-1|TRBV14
CASSQSLDREKDTEAFF
TGTGCCAGCAGCCAAAGTCTCGACAGGGAGAAGGACACTGAAGCTTTCTTT
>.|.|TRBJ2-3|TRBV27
CASSLLTVADTQYF
TGTGCCAGCAGTTTACTTACGGTGGCAGATACGCAGTATTTT
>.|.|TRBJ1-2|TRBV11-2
CASSLEGMGGYTF
TGTGCCAGCAGCTTGGAGGGTATGGGTGGCTACACCTTC
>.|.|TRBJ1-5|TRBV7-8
CASSLAAGRNQPQHF
TGTGCCAGCAGCTTAGCTGCTGGCCGTAATCAGCCCCAGCATTTT
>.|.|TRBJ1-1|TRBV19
CASSRLLSTGTEAFF
TGTGCCAGTAGTCGGCTACTCTCTACGGGCACTGAAGCTTTCTTT
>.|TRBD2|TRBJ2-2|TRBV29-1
CSVRSGLASSGELFF
TGCAGCGTTCGTTCCGGACTAGCAAGTTCCGGGGAGCTGTTTTTT
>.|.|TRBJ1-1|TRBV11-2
CASSLQGMNTEAFF
TGTGCCAGCAGCTTACAGGGTATGAACACTGAAGCTTTCTTT
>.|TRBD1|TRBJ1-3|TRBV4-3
CASSQDPHRGQDTIYF
TGCGCCAGCAGCCAAGATCCCCACAGGGGGCAGGACACCATATATTTT
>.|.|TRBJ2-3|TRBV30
CAWSVRGDTQYF
TGTGCCTGGAGTGTACGGGGAGATACGCAGTATTTT
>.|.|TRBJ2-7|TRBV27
CASSFDSSYEQYF
TGTGCCAGCAGTTTTGACAGTTCCTACGAGCAGTACTTC
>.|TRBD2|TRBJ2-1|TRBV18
CASSPAGVYNEQFF
TGTGCCAGCTCACCCGCGGGGGTGTACAATGAGCAGTTCTTC
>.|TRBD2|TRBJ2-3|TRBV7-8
CASSLDGGATDTQYF
TGTGCCAGCAGCTTAGACGGGGGGGCCACAGATACGCAGTATTTT